This entry is about one T cell receptor (beta chain). V trimming: 6 bases; J trimming: 7 bases; junction bases outside the gene matches: 10. The CDR3 length is 15 residues. Germline values: CDR1 WSHSY, CDR2 SAAADI. TCRdb keeps only in-frame clones here, not all; method: immunoSEQ multiplex PCR. The profile shows tens of thousands of clones, 91% of them singletons. The data stem from a study of technical replicates of blood from several donors. Material: T cells isolated from PBMCs. The chain employs TRBV10-2 and TRBJ2-1; 9 bases match TRBD2. The TCR originated in a human donor in good health. Some clones in this sample may be carry-over from other donors' samples. CDR3 protein: CASRIAGVPGNEQFF. The CDR3 DNA reads TGCGCCAGCAGGATAGCGGGAGTCCCGGGGAATGAGCAGTTCTTC.